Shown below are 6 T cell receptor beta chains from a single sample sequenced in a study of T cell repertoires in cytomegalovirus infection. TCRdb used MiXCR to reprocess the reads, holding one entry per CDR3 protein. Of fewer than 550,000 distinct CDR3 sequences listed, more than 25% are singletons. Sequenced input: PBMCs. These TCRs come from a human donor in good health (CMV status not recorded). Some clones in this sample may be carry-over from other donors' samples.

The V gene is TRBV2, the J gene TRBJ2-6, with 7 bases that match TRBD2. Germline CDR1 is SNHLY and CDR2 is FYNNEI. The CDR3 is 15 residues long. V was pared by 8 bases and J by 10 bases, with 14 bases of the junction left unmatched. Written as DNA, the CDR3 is TGTGCCAGCGACGGGTCCGGGAGGCTGGAAAACGTCCTGACTTTC. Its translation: CASDGSGRLENVLTF.

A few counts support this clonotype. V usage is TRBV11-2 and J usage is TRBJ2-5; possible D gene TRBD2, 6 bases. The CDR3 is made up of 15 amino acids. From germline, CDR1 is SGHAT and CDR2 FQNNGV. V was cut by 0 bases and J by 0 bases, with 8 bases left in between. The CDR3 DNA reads TGTGCCAGCAGCTTAGATAGCGGTTACCAAGAGACCCAGTACTTC. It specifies CASSLDSGYQETQYF.

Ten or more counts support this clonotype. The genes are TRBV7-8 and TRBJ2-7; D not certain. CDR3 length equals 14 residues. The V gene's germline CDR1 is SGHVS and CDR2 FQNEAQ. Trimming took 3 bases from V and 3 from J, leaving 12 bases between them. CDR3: CASSLAQWGYEQYF. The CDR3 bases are TGTGCCAGCAGCTTGGCCCAATGGGGCTACGAGCAGTACTTC.

CDR3 nucleotide sequence: TGCGCCAGCAGCGTGAGGGACGCCGACTATGGCTACACCTTC. It encodes CASSVRDADYGYTF. The V and J genes are TRBV4-1 and TRBJ1-2; TRBD1 is a possible D gene (5 bases). Trimming took 5 bases from V and 3 from J, leaving 13 bases between them. The CDR3 spans 14 residues. Germline V gives CDR1 MGHRA, CDR2 YSYEKL.

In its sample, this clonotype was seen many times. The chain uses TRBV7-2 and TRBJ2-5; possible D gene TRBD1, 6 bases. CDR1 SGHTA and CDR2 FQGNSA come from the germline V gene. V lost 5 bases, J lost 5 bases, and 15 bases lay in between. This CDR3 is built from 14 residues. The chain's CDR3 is CASSVQGLMETQYF. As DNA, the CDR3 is TGTGCCAGCAGCGTACAGGGTCTGATGGAGACCCAGTACTTC.

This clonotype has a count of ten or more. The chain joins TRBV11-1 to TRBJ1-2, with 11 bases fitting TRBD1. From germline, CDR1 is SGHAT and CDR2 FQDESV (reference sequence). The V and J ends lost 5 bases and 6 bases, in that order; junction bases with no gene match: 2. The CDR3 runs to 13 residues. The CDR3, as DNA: TGTGCCAGCAGCCCGGACAGGGGGCATGGCTACACCTTC. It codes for CASSPDRGHGYTF.